This entry describes one T cell receptor (beta chain). Its antigen is not identified. This entry belongs to a study of radiation and T cells in renal cell carcinoma. For the study at large: Nephrectomy followed 15 Gy stereotactic body radiation by 4 weeks.

The length of the CDR3 is 19 residues. Findings and limits, study-wide: In blood, top tumor clones expanded by 2 weeks, shrinking by 4.

Stated time point: baseline pretreatment blood. Treatment reported: 15 Gy SBRT to primary tumor, nephrectomy 4 weeks later. After SBRT, blood was collected at 2 and 4 weeks, plus baseline. Clear cell pathology was present in this patient's renal cell carcinoma. Clones were read by immunoSEQ multiplex PCR, and TCRdb kept only the in-frame ones, dropping some. Of approximately 110,000 clones in the sample, around 83% are singletons; the top ten hold around 3%. The sequence derives from a woman aged 60-70 years with renal cell carcinoma. The sample in question was blood, obtained from a patient whose treatment included radiotherapy and nephrectomy. The chain joins TRBV21-1 to TRBJ2-7; whether TRBD1, the table's D call, matches the DNA was not checked. TRBV21-1 is a pseudogene locus. CDR3 coding DNA: TGTGCCAGCAGCAAAGGTGCTAAAAGGGAGGGACAGGGTTTCTACGAGCAGTACTTC. Translation gives CASSKGAKREGQGFYEQYF.